These T cell receptor beta chains were read from a single sample in a study of blood T cell repertoires in COVID-19. Here immunoSEQ multiplex PCR was the method, and the copy in TCRdb shows in-frame clones only, minus some. The sample shows 250,000 to 300,000 clones, 88% of them seen only once. Sample: PBMCs or T cells enriched from blood (not recorded which). The receptors derive from a woman in her 30s who had recovered from COVID-19. The CDR3 runs from the conserved cysteine through the conserved F or W. D genes are given only for firm matches. Clone size is not always given. Where it is, it says once, few, many or a class for expanded clones.

cdr3_nt cdr3_aa d_call j_call clone_size v_call
TGCGCCAGCAGCCGTGCCCTAGGGGCCGAGCAGTACTTC CASSRALGAEQYF . TRBJ2-7 . TRBV5-1
TGTGCCAGCAGTCCATCTATAGGAAACACCATATATTTT CASSPSIGNTIYF . TRBJ1-3 once TRBV27
TGTGCCAGCAGCCCTGTGGGACAGGGTAATTCACCCCTCCACTTT CASSPVGQGNSPLHF TRBD1 TRBJ1-6 . TRBV5-4
TGCGCCAGCAGCCCATCCCAGGGTACAGCTTTCTTT CASSPSQGTAFF . TRBJ1-1 . TRBV5-1
TGTGCCAGCAGCCCGACAGGGGTAGGGACTGAAGCTTTCTTT CASSPTGVGTEAFF TRBD1 TRBJ1-1 . TRBV5-8
TGTGCCAGCAGCAATTGGCCTAGCTCCTACAATGAGCAGTTCTTC CASSNWPSSYNEQFF . TRBJ2-1 . TRBV7-9
TGTGCCAGCAGCCAATTAAGGGAGAACACCATATATTTT CASSQLRENTIYF . TRBJ1-3 once TRBV16
TGTGCCAGCAGTTACTGGGGCAGGGGGACCCGCGGCTACACCTTC CASSYWGRGTRGYTF TRBD1 TRBJ1-2 few TRBV6-5
TGCGCCAGCAGCTTGGAGGGCAGGGCAGTTCGCTATGGCTACACCTTC CASSLEGRAVRYGYTF . TRBJ1-2 . TRBV5-1
TGTGCCAGTACTCTACAGGGGGCAGGGAACACTGAAGCTTTCTTT CASTLQGAGNTEAFF TRBD1 TRBJ1-1 . TRBV19
TGTGCCAGCAGCCCCACGGGTAGGAGCAATTCACCCCTCCACTTT CASSPTGRSNSPLHF . TRBJ1-6 . TRBV9
TGTGCCACCCAACAGGGGGCGCTTGGAAACACCATATATTTT CATQQGALGNTIYF TRBD1 TRBJ1-3 . TRBV28
TGCAGTGCTCCGAGCCCGACTGAAGCTTTCTTT CSAPSPTEAFF . TRBJ1-1 once TRBV20-1
TGTGCCAGCAGTCCAGGGATTGGACAGCCCCAGCATTTT CASSPGIGQPQHF . TRBJ1-5 . TRBV27
TGCGCCAGCAGCCAGGGTGGGACAGACTATGGCTACACCTTC CASSQGGTDYGYTF TRBD1 TRBJ1-2 . TRBV4-3
TGTGCCAGCAGCTTGGGGGGGATAGCGGGGACCCTCAAGCAGTACTTC CASSLGGIAGTLKQYF TRBD2 TRBJ2-7 . TRBV7-9
TGTGCCAGCAGCCGTTATAAATCGGGCGGCGGGGGCTACACCTTC CASSRYKSGGGGYTF . TRBJ1-2 . TRBV3-1/TRBV3-2
TGTGCCAGCAGCTTCGGGCGGACAGGGGGTGCTTTCTTT CASSFGRTGGAFF TRBD1 TRBJ1-1 few TRBV7-9
TGTGCCAGCAGCGTAGAGGACAGGGTTAATGAAAAACTGTTTTTT CASSVEDRVNEKLFF TRBD1 TRBJ1-4 . TRBV9
TGTGCCAGCTCACCTATATACAGCTCTGGGGCCAACGTCCTGACTTTC CASSPIYSSGANVLTF . TRBJ2-6 . TRBV18
TGTGCCAGCAGCTTAGATGGCGGGTTTCGCTACGAGCAGTACTTC CASSLDGGFRYEQYF . TRBJ2-7 . TRBV7-2
TGTGCCAGCAGTTCCCCATCTAGCGGGGGGAACAATGAGCAGTTCTTC CASSSPSSGGNNEQFF TRBD2 TRBJ2-1 . TRBV2
TGTGCCAGCAGCTTAGCGGGACAGGGTTACACAGATACGCAGTATTTT CASSLAGQGYTDTQYF TRBD1 TRBJ2-3 . TRBV11-2
TGTGCCAGTGCAAACAGGGCGGGTAACTATGGCTACACCTTC CASANRAGNYGYTF . TRBJ1-2 . TRBV19
TGTGCCAGCAGCCCCCGGGGGAGGAGGACAGATACGCAGTATTTT CASSPRGRRTDTQYF . TRBJ2-3 . TRBV9
TGCGCCAGCAGCTTGGCGAGGTATGGCTACACCTTC CASSLARYGYTF . TRBJ1-2 . TRBV5-1
TGTGCCAGCACCGTAACTAGCGGGGGGGCCTTCGCGAACACCGGGGAGCTGTTTTTT CASTVTSGGAFANTGELFF TRBD2 TRBJ2-2 . TRBV7-9
TGCGCCAGCAGCGCGGGACTAGCGGGAAGCGACCAAGAGACCCAGTACTTC CASSAGLAGSDQETQYF TRBD2 TRBJ2-5 . TRBV5-1
TGTGCCAGCTCGCCAGATCGTGGACAGGCCTTATCCTCACCCCTCCACTTT CASSPDRGQALSSPLHF TRBD1 TRBJ1-6 few TRBV18
TGTGCCAGCAGCGTAGGTTCGGGGAGCTCACCCCTCCACTTT CASSVGSGSSPLHF . TRBJ1-6 few TRBV9
TGTGCCAGCAGCTTGTCGGGGAAGAATGAAAAACTGTTTTTT CASSLSGKNEKLFF . TRBJ1-4 . TRBV5-4
TGTGCCAGCAGCCCCCGACAGGCAACTAATGAAAAACTGTTTTTT CASSPRQATNEKLFF . TRBJ1-4 . TRBV7-2
TGTGCCAGCAGTGAATTCCAGGGGGCTGTCGCGACCGTATCTGGGGCCAACGTCCTGACTTTC CASSEFQGAVATVSGANVLTF TRBD1 TRBJ2-6 . TRBV6-1